These T cell receptor beta chains were read from a single sample in a study of blood T cell repertoires in COVID-19. Some clones are missing from TCRdb's copy, which holds only in-frame ones; the method was immunoSEQ multiplex PCR. This sample has some 300,000 clones; 90% occur once, and the top ten carry under 1.1%. The sequencing sample was made of peripheral blood. The source is a woman between 35 and 50 years old with COVID-19, enrolled during active disease. CDR3s include the opening cysteine and the closing phenylalanine or tryptophan. Each record gives: J gene, V gene, clone size, D gene, CDR3 length, CDR3 protein, CDR3 DNA. The D gene is left open where the match is weak. For some rows the clone size is stated as once, few or many, or as a class when expanded; others skip it.

>TRBJ2-7|TRBV19|-|-|14
CASRSGGGTYEQYF
TGTGCCAGTAGAAGTGGCGGAGGCACCTACGAGCAGTACTTC
>TRBJ1-6|TRBV12-3/TRBV12-4|once|-|12
CASSFPVSPLHF
TGTGCCAGCAGTTTTCCGGTTTCACCCCTCCACTTT
>TRBJ2-7|TRBV28|-|TRBD2|16
CATIRLAGGHSYEQYF
TGTGCCACGATCCGACTAGCGGGAGGTCACTCCTACGAGCAGTACTTC
>TRBJ2-3|TRBV5-1|-|TRBD2|16
CASSSGLAGGTDTQYF
TGCGCCAGCAGTTCGGGACTAGCGGGGGGCACAGATACGCAGTATTTT
>TRBJ2-7|TRBV12-3/TRBV12-4|-|-|13
CASSLPVAYEQYF
TGTGCCAGCAGTTTACCGGTTGCCTACGAGCAGTACTTC
>TRBJ2-1|TRBV4-3|-|-|14
CASSQAGGNSEQFF
TGCGCCAGCAGCCAAGCTGGCGGGAATTCTGAGCAGTTCTTC
>TRBJ2-1|TRBV9|once|-|12
CASSKIYNEQFF
TGTGCCAGCAGTAAAATCTACAATGAGCAGTTCTTC
>TRBJ2-7|TRBV19|few|TRBD1|14
CASTPNRDSYEQYF
TGTGCCAGTACCCCAAACCGGGACAGCTACGAGCAGTACTTC
>TRBJ1-1|TRBV19|-|TRBD1|14
CASIGDRGRTEAFF
TGTGCCAGTATAGGGGACAGGGGAAGGACTGAAGCTTTCTTT
>TRBJ1-1|TRBV7-6|-|-|14
CASSALQVHTEAFF
TGTGCCAGCAGCGCCTTACAGGTCCACACTGAAGCTTTCTTT
>TRBJ1-5|TRBV6-2/TRBV6-3|few|TRBD1|15
CASSSTGGINQPQHF
TGTGCCAGCAGTTCCACAGGGGGAATCAATCAGCCCCAGCATTTT
>TRBJ2-7|TRBV7-8|-|-|15
CASSYSSDRKGEQYF
TGTGCCAGCAGCTATTCTAGCGATCGTAAGGGCGAGCAGTACTTC
>TRBJ2-3|TRBV10-3|-|TRBD1|14
CATIRQGGTDTQYF
TGTGCCACCATCCGACAGGGGGGGACAGATACGCAGTATTTT
>TRBJ2-1|TRBV4-3|-|TRBD2|18
CASSQLLAGGPRYNEQFF
TGCGCCAGCAGCCAACTACTAGCGGGAGGGCCACGGTACAATGAGCAGTTCTTC
>TRBJ1-4|TRBV6-5|-|-|15
CASSPRRATNEKLFF
TGTGCCAGCAGTCCTCGTAGAGCAACTAATGAAAAACTGTTTTTT
>TRBJ2-2|TRBV2|-|-|15
CASIQATRNTGELFF
TGTGCCAGCATCCAGGCAACCCGGAACACCGGGGAGCTGTTTTTT
>TRBJ1-5|TRBV6-2/TRBV6-3|-|-|14
CASSLRQHHQPQHF
TGTGCCAGCAGCCTCCGACAGCACCATCAGCCCCAGCATTTT
>TRBJ2-7|TRBV25-1|-|TRBD2|15
CASSPGPSGFYEQYF
TGTGCCAGCAGTCCTGGGCCTAGCGGGTTCTACGAGCAGTACTTC
>TRBJ2-1|TRBV18|-|TRBD1|14
CASSPQGAYNEQFF
TGTGCCAGCTCACCACAGGGGGCGTACAATGAGCAGTTCTTC
>TRBJ1-1|TRBV7-2|-|-|13
CASSLVGETEAFF
TGTGCCAGCAGCTTAGTAGGAGAAACTGAAGCTTTCTTT
>TRBJ2-2|TRBV7-9|few|TRBD1|14
CASRQTGDTGELFF
TGTGCCAGCAGACAAACAGGGGATACCGGGGAGCTGTTTTTT
>TRBJ1-1|TRBV29-1|once|-|15
CSVEAPFFQGPEAFF
TGCAGCGTTGAAGCCCCGTTCTTTCAGGGTCCTGAAGCTTTCTTT
>TRBJ1-3|TRBV4-1|-|-|16
CASSQETVFSGNTIYF
TGCGCCAGCAGCCAAGAGACAGTCTTCTCTGGAAACACCATATATTTT
>TRBJ1-2|TRBV7-9|-|TRBD1|14
CASSIGTGNYGYTF
TGTGCCAGCAGCATTGGGACAGGGAACTATGGCTACACCTTC
>TRBJ2-5|TRBV27|few|-|14
CASSPTVIQETQYF
TGTGCCAGCAGTCCCACAGTGATTCAAGAGACCCAGTACTTC
>TRBJ2-1|TRBV19|-|-|17
CASPKTLEGDFYNEQFF
TGTGCCAGCCCCAAGACGCTTGAAGGGGACTTTTACAATGAGCAGTTCTTC
>TRBJ1-2|TRBV30|-|-|14
CAWKARGHLYGYTF
TGTGCCTGGAAGGCCAGGGGCCATCTCTATGGCTACACCTTC
>TRBJ2-7|TRBV10-3|-|-|14
CAISESSEGGEQYF
TGTGCCATCAGTGAGTCTTCCGAAGGGGGTGAGCAGTACTTC
>TRBJ2-7|TRBV6-5|-|-|15
CASSFGTLSSYEQYF
TGTGCCAGCAGTTTCGGGACTCTCAGCTCCTACGAGCAGTACTTC
>TRBJ1-2|TRBV7-2|once|-|14
CASSLSPAGSGYTF
TGTGCCAGCAGCTTATCCCCAGCAGGGTCTGGCTACACCTTC
>TRBJ1-1|TRBV7-2|-|-|14
CASSRASPNTEAFF
TGTGCCAGCAGCCGGGCTAGCCCGAACACTGAAGCTTTCTTT
>TRBJ2-5|TRBV6-5|once|-|13
CASRRTVQETQYF
TGTGCCAGCAGGCGGACAGTACAAGAGACCCAGTACTTC
>TRBJ2-5|TRBV7-2|-|TRBD1|15
CASSLDGQVGETQYF
TGTGCCAGCAGCTTAGACGGACAGGTTGGCGAGACCCAGTACTTC
>TRBJ2-7|TRBV11-2|-|-|15
CASRPQTGGSYEQYF
TGTGCCAGCAGACCCCAGACAGGAGGTTCCTACGAGCAGTACTTC
>TRBJ2-3|TRBV4-1|once|-|16
CASSQGGGRSQDTQYF
TGCGCCAGCAGCCAAGGGGGGGGGCGTTCGCAAGATACGCAGTATTTT
>TRBJ2-3|TRBV5-5|-|TRBD2|16
CASRWLAGLSTDTQYF
TGTGCCAGCAGATGGCTAGCGGGGCTGAGCACAGATACGCAGTATTTT
>TRBJ1-2|TRBV6-6|-|-|14
CASSPTDPINGYTF
TGTGCCAGCAGTCCGACAGACCCTATCAATGGCTACACCTTC
>TRBJ1-2|TRBV20-1|-|-|10
CSVRSGGYTF
TGCAGTGTCCGAAGCGGTGGCTACACCTTC
>TRBJ1-1|TRBV5-1|once|TRBD1|16
CASSLELSAGGNEAFF
TGCGCCAGCAGCTTGGAGCTATCGGCAGGGGGGAATGAAGCTTTCTTT
>TRBJ2-2|TRBV7-3|few|TRBD2|16
CASSLASGSGTGELFF
TGTGCCAGCAGCTTGGCTAGCGGGAGTGGGACCGGGGAGCTGTTTTTT
>TRBJ2-7|TRBV5-8|-|-|14
CASSPSVGAYEQYF
TGTGCCAGCAGCCCCAGCGTAGGAGCCTACGAGCAGTACTTC
>TRBJ2-4|TRBV9|-|-|18
CASSLTSHRVLAKNIQYF
TGTGCCAGCAGCCTCACAAGCCACAGGGTACTAGCCAAAAACATTCAGTACTTC
>TRBJ1-2|TRBV12-3/TRBV12-4|-|TRBD1|12
CASLEGTGGYTF
TGTGCCAGCTTAGAAGGGACAGGCGGCTACACCTTC
>TRBJ2-5|TRBV5-1|once|-|13
CASSLGRQETQYF
TGCGCCAGCAGCCTGGGCCGGCAAGAGACCCAGTACTTC
>TRBJ2-4|TRBV5-4|-|-|14
CASSFSGVRNIQYF
TGTGCCAGCAGCTTTTCAGGGGTCCGAAACATTCAGTACTTC
>TRBJ2-2|TRBV7-2|-|TRBD2|16
CASSLVTSGNTGELFF
TGTGCCAGCAGCTTAGTGACTAGCGGGAACACCGGGGAGCTGTTTTTT
>TRBJ2-7|TRBV27|-|-|14
CASSYWGSPYEQYF
TGTGCCAGCAGTTATTGGGGCAGCCCCTACGAGCAGTACTTC
>TRBJ1-1|TRBV25-1|-|-|12
CASTEGNTEAFF
TGTGCCAGCACGGAGGGGAACACTGAAGCTTTCTTT
>TRBJ2-5|TRBV5-1|-|-|13
CASRVGSGETQYF
TGCGCCAGCCGGGTCGGGAGTGGAGAGACCCAGTACTTC
>TRBJ1-2|TRBV7-2|-|-|14
CASSLVLANYGYTF
TGTGCCAGCAGCTTAGTCCTAGCTAACTATGGCTACACCTTC
>TRBJ2-1|TRBV7-3|-|TRBD2|18
CASSLLAPTSGLDNEQFF
TGTGCCAGCAGCCTCCTCGCACCTACTAGCGGCTTAGACAATGAGCAGTTCTTC
>TRBJ2-1|TRBV2|-|TRBD1|14
CASSPTGAYNEQFF
TGTGCCAGCAGTCCAACAGGGGCCTACAATGAGCAGTTCTTC
>TRBJ2-1|TRBV3-1/TRBV3-2|-|-|13
CASSPGIYNEQFF
TGTGCCAGCAGCCCAGGGATATACAATGAGCAGTTCTTC
>TRBJ2-3|TRBV18|-|TRBD1|16
CASSPEGALSTDTQYF
TGTGCCAGCTCACCAGAGGGGGCGCTTAGCACAGATACGCAGTATTTT
>TRBJ2-5|TRBV7-2|-|TRBD2|15
CASSFQLAVQETQYF
TGTGCCAGCAGCTTTCAGCTAGCGGTTCAAGAGACCCAGTACTTC
>TRBJ1-1|TRBV10-3|-|TRBD1|13
CAISESGGGETFF
TGTGCCATCAGTGAGTCTGGAGGGGGCGAGACTTTCTTT
>TRBJ2-1|TRBV11-1|-|TRBD2|17
CASSLARSSGGHGEQFF
TGTGCCAGCAGCTTAGCCCGATCTAGCGGGGGTCACGGTGAGCAGTTCTTC
>TRBJ1-4|TRBV11-2|-|-|16
CASSKPTGPTNEKLFF
TGTGCCAGCAGCAAACCGACAGGACCGACTAATGAAAAACTGTTTTTT
>TRBJ1-1|TRBV28|-|TRBD1|13
CASSQDRRFEAFF
TGTGCCAGCAGTCAGGACAGGAGGTTTGAAGCTTTCTTT